A single sample gave rise to the 21 T cell receptor beta chains below, sequenced in a study of identical twins. From the 5' RACE reads, TCRdb called clonotypes with MiXCR, one entry per CDR3 protein. The sample yields approximately 230,000 distinct CDR3 sequences, over 5% seen once. These sequences were also reported in another study, on T cells expressing NK-cell markers.

The sequenced sample was CD8+ T cells sorted from blood. The source is a woman between 18 and 30 years old in good health.

This clonotype occurred a few times. The chain combines TRBV2 with TRBJ2-7; no firm D call. The V end lost 1 base, the J end lost 0 bases, and 13 bases lay between the germline ends. Germline loops: CDR1 SNHLY, CDR2 FYNNEI. CDR3 length equals 16 residues. The CDR3 coding sequence is TGTGCCAGCAGTGAAGGGTGGCCGAGAAGCTCCTACGAGCAGTACTTC. Amino acid sequence: CASSEGWPRSSYEQYF.

This clonotype has at least ten counts. The gene calls are TRBV14 and TRBJ2-1; no definite D call. The CDR3 extends over 13 amino acids. Germline values: CDR1 SGHDN, CDR2 FVKESK. V shed 3 bases and J shed 4 bases, with 7 bases lying between them. The CDR3 protein is CASSHPLYNEQFF. CDR3 bases: TGTGCCAGCAGCCATCCTCTTTACAATGAGCAGTTCTTC. The complete variable domain, with remaining parts taken from reference TRBV14 and TRBJ2-1, reads EAGVTQFPSHSVIEKGQTVTLRCDPISGHDNLYWYRRVMGKEIKFLLHFVKESKQDESGMPNNRFLAERTGGTYSTLKVQPAELEDSGVYFCASSHPLYNEQFFGPGTRLTVL.

The rearrangement links TRBV11-3 to TRBJ2-7, with 7 bases lining up with TRBD2. The germline CDR1 and CDR2 sequences are SGHNT and YENEEA. V was clipped by 1 base and J by 4 bases; unmatched bases: 4. This CDR3 region has 14 residues. Here the CDR3 DNA reads TGTGCCAGCAGCTTAGTGTCGGGGGGATACGAGCAGTACTTC. This gives the protein CASSLVSGGYEQYF.

This clonotype came up a few times. The V call is TRBV12-5, the J call TRBJ1-2; D possibly corresponds to TRBD1 (6 bases). Trimming removed 6 bases from V and 7 bases from J, with 15 bases in between. This CDR3 comprises 13 residues. CDR1 LGHNT and CDR2 FRNRAP come from the germline V gene. The CDR3 coding sequence is TGTGCTAGTGGCAAAGGGGGGAATGGTGGCTACACCTTC. It encodes CASGKGGNGGYTF.

At least ten counts were recorded for this clonotype. The chain combines TRBV7-8 with TRBJ1-1; D call uncertain. This CDR3 has 14 amino acids. Germline V CDR1 and CDR2: SGHVS, FQNEAQ. Trimming stripped 3 bases from V and 0 bases from J, with 8 bases between. The CDR3 region is CASSLGILNTEAFF. CDR3 DNA: TGTGCCAGCAGCTTGGGGATCTTGAACACTGAAGCTTTCTTT.

This chain joins TRBV12-3 or TRBV12-4 and TRBJ2-7, with a possible D match to TRBD1 (6 bases). This CDR3 comprises 12 residues. The ends were cut back, 4 bases at V and 6 bases at J, with 10 bases in the middle. In DNA, the CDR3 is TGTGCCAGCAGTTATAACAGGGTCGAGCAGTACTTC. Its translation is CASSYNRVEQYF.

The chain joins TRBV12-3 or TRBV12-4 to TRBJ2-5; D gene unclear. This CDR3 region has 13 residues. V was pared by 5 bases and J by 5 bases, with 12 bases between. CDR3 region: CASSPLPRETQYF. The CDR3 bases are TGTGCCAGCAGTCCACTACCGAGGGAGACCCAGTACTTC.

In this sample, this clonotype turned up many times. J is TRBJ2-5 and V is TRBV24-1; D remains ambiguous. Per germline, CDR1 KGHDR and CDR2 SFDVKD. The CDR3 is 12 amino acids. Trimming removed 7 bases from V and 2 bases from J, with 7 bases in between. In nucleotides, the CDR3 is TGTGCCACCAGGAAGGGACAAGAGACCCAGTACTTC. Translation gives CATRKGQETQYF.

This clonotype showed up many times. The rearrangement uses TRBV13 and TRBJ1-2, with a possible D match to TRBD1 (5 bases). The CDR3 is made up of 13 amino acids. Germline CDR1 is PRHDT and CDR2 is FYEKMQ (reference sequence). Trimming took off 1 base at V and 4 bases at J, with 7 bases between the two ends. CDR3 sequence: CASSLEGAYGYTF. The DNA of the CDR3 is TGTGCCAGCAGCTTAGAAGGGGCCTATGGCTACACCTTC. The complete variable domain, with remaining parts taken from reference TRBV13 and TRBJ1-2, reads AAGVIQSPRHLIKEKRETATLKCYPIPRHDTVYWYQQGPGQDPQFLISFYEKMQSDKGSIPDRFSAQQFSDYHSELNMSSLELGDSALYFCASSLEGAYGYTFGSGTRLTVV.

The chain couples TRBV20-1 to TRBJ2-3; 7 bases map to TRBD2. This CDR3 has 16 residues. Per the germline V gene, CDR1 is DFQATT and CDR2 is SNEGSKA (reference sequence). J gave up 3 bases and V 0 bases, and 9 bases lay outside the gene matches. The CDR3 nucleotides read TGCAGTGCTAGAGATGAGCTAGCGGAGAGGACAGATACGCAGTATTTT. The encoded protein is CSARDELAERTDTQYF.

This clonotype has at least ten counts. The rearrangement uses TRBV7-9 and TRBJ1-1, with no clear D. Germline V CDR1 and CDR2: SEHNR, FQNEAQ (reference sequence). The CDR3 consists of 11 residues. V was cut by 2 bases and J by 6 bases, with 4 bases left in between. CDR3 sequence reads: CASSLRPEAFF. CDR3 nucleotides: TGTGCCAGCAGCTTAAGGCCTGAAGCTTTCTTT.

Ten or more counts support this clonotype. V and J are TRBV12-3 or TRBV12-4 and TRBJ1-2; D gene ambiguous. CDR3 size: 14 residues. Trimming left V 1 base short and J 2 bases short, with 8 bases between. The CDR3 is CASSLVTGNYGYTF. The CDR3 region has the DNA TGTGCCAGCAGTTTAGTTACGGGAAACTATGGCTACACCTTC.

This clonotype was seen a few times. This chain links TRBV12-3 or TRBV12-4 with TRBJ2-7, with TRBD2 matching over 8 bases. The CDR3 is 14 residues long. The J segment lost 5 bases and the V segment lost 4 bases, leaving 7 bases of the junction unmatched. Here the CDR3 reads CASSSAGGRDEQYF. For the CDR3, the DNA is TGTGCCAGCAGTTCCGCGGGGGGCCGGGACGAGCAGTACTTC.

This clonotype was counted between two and nine times. The chain links TRBV7-8 to TRBJ2-5; 9 bases line up with TRBD2. The trim removed 5 bases at V and 2 bases at J, leaving 9 bases unmatched. Germline assignment: CDR1 SGHVS and CDR2 FQNEAQ. CDR3 size: 16 residues. The CDR3 region has the DNA TGTGCCAGCAGCCCGGGCGTTGCGGGGGGGCAAGAGACCCAGTACTTC. Translation: CASSPGVAGGQETQYF.

Regarding this clonotype: A much larger clone differs from this one at a single base, so this may be a read error. The chain recombines TRBV21-1 with TRBJ2-1; TRBD2 was called by the table and not checked on the DNA. TRBV21-1 corresponds to a pseudogene. CDR3 length: 17 residues. Here the CDR3 DNA reads TGTGCCAGCAGCAAAGCGCTGAATGGGCAGGGAGGGGATGAGCAGTTCTTC. Translation gives CASSKALNGQGGDEQFF.

The rearrangement links TRBV6-5 to TRBJ2-7, with D hard to call. Trimming stripped 2 bases from V and 3 bases from J, with 14 bases between. The CDR3 loop spans 15 amino acids. Looked up from germline, CDR1 is MNHEY and CDR2 is SVGAGI. Written as DNA, the CDR3 is TGTGCCAGCAGTTACGCAACGGGCCCGCTCTACGAGCAGTACTTC. Its translation: CASSYATGPLYEQYF.

This clonotype showed up many times. The gene calls are TRBV12-3 or TRBV12-4 and TRBJ2-7, with D maybe TRBD2 (5 bases). Trimming left V 7 bases short and J 0 bases short, with 16 bases between. The CDR3 loop spans 15 amino acids. CDR3 sequence: CASTTIPRVSYEQYF. The CDR3 region has the DNA TGTGCCAGCACCACTATACCGAGGGTCTCCTACGAGCAGTACTTC.

In this sample, this clonotype turned up many times. This chain links TRBV27 with TRBJ2-7; 7 positions agree with TRBD1. CDR3 size: 15 residues. The germline V gene has CDR1 MNHEY and CDR2 SMNVEV (reference sequence). J was trimmed by 0 bases and V by 6 bases; bases with no gene match: 8. DNA of the CDR3: TGTGCCAGCAGCCAGAGACAGGGCACCTCCTACGAGCAGTACTTC. Protein product: CASSQRQGTSYEQYF.

This clonotype appeared many times. The CDR3 DNA follows: TGTGCCAGCAGTTTTGGACAGTCCTCCTACGAGCAGTACTTC. As protein: CASSFGQSSYEQYF. The chain combines TRBV12-3 or TRBV12-4 with TRBJ2-7; D is possibly TRBD1 (6 bases). Trimming shortened V by 3 bases and J by 0 bases, and 9 bases separated the two germline ends. The CDR3 has 14 residues.

This clonotype was seen repeatedly, ten times or more. The chain uses TRBV5-1 and TRBJ1-6; 9 nucleotides align to TRBD1. The V gene's germline CDR1 is SGHRS and CDR2 YFSETQ. The J segment lost 3 bases and the V segment lost 3 bases, leaving 4 bases of the junction unmatched. The CDR3 totals 16 residues. Here the CDR3 DNA reads TGCGCCAGCAGCTCGGACAGGGGATACTATAATTCACCCCTCCACTTT. The encoded protein is CASSSDRGYYNSPLHF.

A few counts support this clonotype. The chain recombines TRBV5-5 with TRBJ1-4, with D unclear. Trimming pared 4 bases from V and 0 bases from J, leaving 13 bases between. Germline V gives CDR1 SGHKS, CDR2 YYEKEE (reference sequence). CDR3 length equals 16 residues. This CDR3 reads CASSNSPESTNEKLFF. In DNA, the CDR3 is TGTGCCAGCAGCAACTCCCCGGAGTCAACTAATGAAAAACTGTTTTTT.